One sample yielded the 5 T cell receptor beta chains listed below, sequenced in a study of cytomegalovirus exposure and HLA in healthy donors. TCRdb's table, derived via immunoSEQ multiplex PCR, lists solely in-frame clones and lacks some. Among 55,000 to 75,000 clones, about 91% were seen once, and the ten largest hold approximately 5.3%. Sequenced input: PBMCs. All receptors derive from a young man in good health and CMV-seropositive.

This chain joins TRBV7-9 and TRBJ2-7; 10 bases fit TRBD2. The CDR3 covers 17 residues. CDR1 and CDR2 (germline): SEHNR, FQNEAQ (reference sequence). Trimming removed 5 bases from V and 0 bases from J; junction bases left unmatched: 10. The CDR3 sequence is CASSSLAGAGFSYEQYF. In DNA form, the CDR3 reads TGTGCCAGCAGCAGCCTAGCGGGAGCGGGTTTCTCCTACGAGCAGTACTTC. Looking up the rest from reference TRBV7-9 and TRBJ2-7 gives the full variable domain: DTGVSQNPRHKITKRGQNVTFRCDPISEHNRLYWYRQTLGQGPEFLTYFQNEAQLEKSRLLSDRFSAERPKGSFSTLEIQRTEQGDSAMYLCASSSLAGAGFSYEQYFGPGTRLTVT.

The chain joins TRBV5-1 to TRBJ2-3; 8 positions agree with TRBD2. Germline V gene sequence: CDR1 SGHRS, CDR2 YFSETQ. Trimming removed 3 bases from V and 0 bases from J; junction bases left unmatched: 6. The CDR3 is made up of 16 amino acids. The CDR3 bases are TGCGCCAGCAGCTCCCTTTCTAGCGGGAGCACAGATACGCAGTATTTT. Protein sequence: CASSSLSSGSTDTQYF.

This sequence joins TRBV5-5 and TRBJ1-2; 7 nucleotides line up with TRBD1. The CDR3 is 13 residues long. V lost 3 bases, J lost 7 bases, and 6 bases stayed unmatched. The V gene's germline CDR1 is SGHKS and CDR2 YYEKEE (reference sequence). The CDR3 bases are TGTGCCAGCAGCTCGACAGGGTCGGGTGGCTACACCTTC. It translates to CASSSTGSGGYTF.

This chain uses TRBV9 with TRBJ2-7; TRBD1 aligns across 11 bases. CDR3 size: 14 residues. V was pared by 4 bases and J by 2 bases, with 2 bases of the junction left unmatched. Germline CDR1 SGDLS, CDR2 YYNGEE. The CDR3 here is CASSLDRGPYEQYF. Written as DNA, the CDR3 is TGTGCCAGCAGCTTGGACAGGGGGCCCTACGAGCAGTACTTC.

The CDR3 bases are TGCGCCAGCAGTCCGACTAGCGGTTATTACAATGAGCAGTTCTTC. Translated: CASSPTSGYYNEQFF. The J gene is TRBJ2-1, the V gene TRBV10-2, with 9 bases that match TRBD2. Germline trimming cut 5 bases from V and 4 bases from J; bases unmatched to any gene: 6. Looked up from germline, CDR1 is WSHSY and CDR2 is SAAADI. This CDR3 comprises 15 residues.